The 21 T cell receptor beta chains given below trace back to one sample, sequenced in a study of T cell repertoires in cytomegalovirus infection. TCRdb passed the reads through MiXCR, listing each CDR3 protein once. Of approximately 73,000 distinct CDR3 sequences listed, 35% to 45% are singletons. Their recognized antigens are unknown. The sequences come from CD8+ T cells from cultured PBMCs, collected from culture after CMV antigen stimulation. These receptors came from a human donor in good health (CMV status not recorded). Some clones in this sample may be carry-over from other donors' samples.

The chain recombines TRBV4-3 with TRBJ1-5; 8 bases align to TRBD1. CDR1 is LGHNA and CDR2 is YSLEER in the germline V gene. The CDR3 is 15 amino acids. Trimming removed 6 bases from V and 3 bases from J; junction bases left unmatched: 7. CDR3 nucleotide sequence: TGCGCCAGCAGTCCAACGACAGGGGCCAATCAGCCCCAGCATTTT. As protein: CASSPTTGANQPQHF.

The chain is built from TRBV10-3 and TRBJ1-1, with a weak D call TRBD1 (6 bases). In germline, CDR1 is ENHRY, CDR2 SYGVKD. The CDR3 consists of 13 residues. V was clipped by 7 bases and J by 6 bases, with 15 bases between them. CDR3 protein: CAITSDRMAEAFF. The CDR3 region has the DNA TGTGCCATCACCTCAGACAGGATGGCTGAAGCTTTCTTT.

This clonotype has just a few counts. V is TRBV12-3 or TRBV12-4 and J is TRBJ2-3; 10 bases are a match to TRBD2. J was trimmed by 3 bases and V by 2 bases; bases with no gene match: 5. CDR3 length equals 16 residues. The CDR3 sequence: CASSLLASGRTDTQYF. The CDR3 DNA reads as TGTGCCAGCAGTTTACTGGCTAGCGGGAGAACAGATACGCAGTATTTT.

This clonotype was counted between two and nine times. CDR3 nucleotide sequence: TGTGCCAGCAGCCGCGGGACAGGGGCTGGAAACACCATATATTTT. Amino acid sequence: CASSRGTGAGNTIYF. The chain recombines TRBV7-2 with TRBJ1-3, with TRBD1 matching over 10 bases. Germline V gene sequence: CDR1 SGHTA, CDR2 FQGNSA. V dropped 5 bases and J dropped 2; count of bases not matched to a gene: 3. The CDR3 contains 15 residues.

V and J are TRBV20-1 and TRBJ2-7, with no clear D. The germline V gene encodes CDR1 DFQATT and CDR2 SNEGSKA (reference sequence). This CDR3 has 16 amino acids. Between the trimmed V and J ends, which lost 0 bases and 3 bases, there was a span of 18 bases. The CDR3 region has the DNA TGCAGTGCTAGAGACTTACGGACGGCAGTAGGCTACGAGCAGTACTTC. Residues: CSARDLRTAVGYEQYF.

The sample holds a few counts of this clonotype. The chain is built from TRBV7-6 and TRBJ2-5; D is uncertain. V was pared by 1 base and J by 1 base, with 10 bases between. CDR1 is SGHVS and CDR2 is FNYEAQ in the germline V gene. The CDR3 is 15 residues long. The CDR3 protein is CASSLGGSVQETQYF. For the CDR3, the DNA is TGTGCCAGCAGCTTAGGTGGCAGCGTCCAAGAGACCCAGTACTTC.

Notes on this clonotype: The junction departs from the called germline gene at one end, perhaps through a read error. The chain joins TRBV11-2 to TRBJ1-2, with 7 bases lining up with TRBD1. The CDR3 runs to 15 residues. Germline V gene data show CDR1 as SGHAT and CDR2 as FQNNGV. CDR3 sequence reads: CASSQDQGVWYGYTF. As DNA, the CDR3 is TGCGCCAGCAGCCAAGATCAGGGGGTCTGGTATGGCTACACCTTC. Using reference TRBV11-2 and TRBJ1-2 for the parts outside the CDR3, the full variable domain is EAGVAQSPRYKIIEKRQSVAFWCNPISGHATLYWYQQILGQGPKLLIQFQNNGVVDDSQLPKDRFSAERLKGVDSTLKIQPAKLEDSAVYLCASSQDQGVWYGYTFGSGTRLTVV.

CDR3 coding DNA: TGTGCCATCAGTGACCCACAGGCGGAAAGCAATCAGCCCCAGCATTTT. Translated: CAISDPQAESNQPQHF. The chain recombines TRBV10-3 with TRBJ1-5; TRBD1 might be the D (5 bases). Germline V gives CDR1 ENHRY, CDR2 SYGVKD. The CDR3 covers 16 residues. V lost 3 bases and J lost 1, with 13 bases in between.

The CDR3 sequence: CASSPGAVQGTDTQYF. The CDR3 DNA follows: TGTGCCAGCAGTCCAGGGGCAGTTCAAGGCACAGATACGCAGTATTTT. The chain joins TRBV28 to TRBJ2-3; tentative D call: TRBD1 (6 bases). The V and J ends lost 5 bases and 1 base respectively, with 16 bases between them. The CDR3 runs to 16 residues. CDR1 MDHEN and CDR2 SYDVKM come from the germline V gene.

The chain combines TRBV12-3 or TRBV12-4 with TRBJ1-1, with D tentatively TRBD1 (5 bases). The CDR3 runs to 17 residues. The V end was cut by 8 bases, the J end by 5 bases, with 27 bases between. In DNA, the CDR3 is TGTGCCAGCCGACTCGGCCTGCAGGGCTTGGATGGGACTGAAGCTTTCTTT. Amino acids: CASRLGLQGLDGTEAFF.

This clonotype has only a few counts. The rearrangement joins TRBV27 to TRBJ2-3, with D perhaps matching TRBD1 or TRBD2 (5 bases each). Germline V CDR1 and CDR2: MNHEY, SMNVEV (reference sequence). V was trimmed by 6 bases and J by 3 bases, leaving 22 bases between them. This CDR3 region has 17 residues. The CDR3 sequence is CASSAGTDPWGTDTQYF. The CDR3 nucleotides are TGTGCCAGCAGCGCCGGGACCGATCCGTGGGGTACAGATACGCAGTATTTT.

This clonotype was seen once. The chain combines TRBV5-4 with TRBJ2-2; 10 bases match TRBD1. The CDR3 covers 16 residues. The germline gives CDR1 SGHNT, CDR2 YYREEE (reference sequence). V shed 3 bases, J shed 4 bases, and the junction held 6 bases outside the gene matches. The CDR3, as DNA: TGTGCCAGCAGCTCTTGGGGGACAGGGGTCACCGGGGAGCTGTTTTTT. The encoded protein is CASSSWGTGVTGELFF.

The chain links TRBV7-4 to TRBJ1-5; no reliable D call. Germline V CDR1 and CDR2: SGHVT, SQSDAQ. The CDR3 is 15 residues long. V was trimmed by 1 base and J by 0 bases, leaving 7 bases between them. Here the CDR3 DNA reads TGTGCCAGCAGCTTAGGGATGATTAGCAATCAGCCCCAGCATTTT. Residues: CASSLGMISNQPQHF.

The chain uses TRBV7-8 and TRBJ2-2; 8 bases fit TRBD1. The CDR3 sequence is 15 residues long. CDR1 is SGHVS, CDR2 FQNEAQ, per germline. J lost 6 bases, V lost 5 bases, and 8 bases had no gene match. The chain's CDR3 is CASSPRGLVAGELFF. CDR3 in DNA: TGTGCCAGCAGCCCCAGGGGGCTCGTGGCCGGGGAGCTGTTTTTT.

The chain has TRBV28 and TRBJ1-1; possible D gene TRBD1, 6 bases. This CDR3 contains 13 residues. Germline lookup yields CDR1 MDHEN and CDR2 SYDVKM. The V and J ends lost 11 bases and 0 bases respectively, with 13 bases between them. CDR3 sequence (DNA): TGTGCCGTCAAAGGGGACATGAACACTGAAGCTTTCTTT. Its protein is CAVKGDMNTEAFF.

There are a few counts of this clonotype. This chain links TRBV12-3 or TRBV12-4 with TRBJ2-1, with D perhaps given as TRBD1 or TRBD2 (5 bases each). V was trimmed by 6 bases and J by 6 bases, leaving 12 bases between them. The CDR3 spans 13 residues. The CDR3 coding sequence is TGTGCCAGCAGCTACGGGACCGGCAATGAGCAGTTCTTC. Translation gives CASSYGTGNEQFF.

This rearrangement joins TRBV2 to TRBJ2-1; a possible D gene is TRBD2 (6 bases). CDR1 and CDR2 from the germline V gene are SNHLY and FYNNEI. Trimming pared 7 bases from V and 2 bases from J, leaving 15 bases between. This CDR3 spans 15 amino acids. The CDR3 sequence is CASTRSEGTYNEQFF. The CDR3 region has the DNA TGTGCCAGCACCCGGTCGGAGGGCACCTACAATGAGCAGTTCTTC.

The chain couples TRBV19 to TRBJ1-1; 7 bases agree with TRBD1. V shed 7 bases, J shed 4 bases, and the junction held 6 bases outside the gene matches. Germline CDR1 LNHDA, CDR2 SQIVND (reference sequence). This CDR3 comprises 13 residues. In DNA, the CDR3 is TGTGCCAGTACGCGGACAGGCGGCACTGAAGCTTTCTTT. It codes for CASTRTGGTEAFF.

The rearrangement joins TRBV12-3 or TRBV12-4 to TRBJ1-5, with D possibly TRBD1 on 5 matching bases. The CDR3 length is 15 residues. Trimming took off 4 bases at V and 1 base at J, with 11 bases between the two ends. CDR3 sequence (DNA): TGTGCCAGCAGTTACATAAGGGGCAGCAATCAGCCCCAGCATTTT. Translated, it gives CASSYIRGSNQPQHF.

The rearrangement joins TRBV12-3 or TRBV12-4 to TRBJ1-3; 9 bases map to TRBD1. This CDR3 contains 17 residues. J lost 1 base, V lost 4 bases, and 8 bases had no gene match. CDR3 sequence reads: CASSSTGGAWSGNTIYF. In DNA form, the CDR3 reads TGTGCCAGCAGTTCCACAGGGGGCGCGTGGTCTGGAAACACCATATATTTT.

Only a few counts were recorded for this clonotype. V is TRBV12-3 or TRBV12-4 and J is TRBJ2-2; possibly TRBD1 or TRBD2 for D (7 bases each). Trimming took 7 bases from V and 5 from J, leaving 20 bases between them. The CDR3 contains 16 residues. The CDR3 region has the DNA TGTGCCAGCACCCAGGGGGGGTCGCTGCCTACCGGGGAGCTGTTTTTT. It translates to CASTQGGSLPTGELFF.